This T cell receptor beta chain came from a study of T cell responses to AZD1222 COVID-19 vaccine. Whole-study results and caveats: Regions 160-218 and 743-854 held dominance among vaccine-associated CD4 TCRs, which spanned spike.

Only in-frame clones appear in the TCRdb table, and some are missing; sequencing was by immunoSEQ multiplex PCR. The sample lists around 110,000 clones; roughly 90% were seen once. The trim removed 5 bases at V and 2 bases at J, leaving 2 bases unmatched. The length of the CDR3 is 13 residues. The germline CDR1 and CDR2 sequences are SGHTA and FQGNSA. A note on this clone: Its target is not known.

This clonotype was sampled from an adult in good health. Here the sequenced sample was peripheral blood, taken on day 0 of AZD1222 vaccination. The chain joins TRBV7-2 to TRBJ2-7, with 8 bases identical to TRBD1. The CDR3 coding sequence is TGTGCCAGCAGCAAACAGGGGGCCTACGAGCAGTACTTC. Protein sequence: CASSKQGAYEQYF.